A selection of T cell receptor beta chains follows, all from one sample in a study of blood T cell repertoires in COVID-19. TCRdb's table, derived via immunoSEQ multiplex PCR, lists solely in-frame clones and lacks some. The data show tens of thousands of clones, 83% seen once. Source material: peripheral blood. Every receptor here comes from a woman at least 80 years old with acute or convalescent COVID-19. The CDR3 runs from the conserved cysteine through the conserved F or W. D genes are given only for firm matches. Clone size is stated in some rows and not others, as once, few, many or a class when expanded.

CASSEAAGDQPQHF,TGTGCCAGCAGCGAAGCGGCAGGGGATCAGCCCCAGCATTTT,few,-,TRBV2,14,TRBJ1-5
CASSSTGLQPQHF,TGTGCCAGCAGCTCGACAGGGCTTCAGCCCCAGCATTTT,-,TRBD1,TRBV3-1/TRBV3-2,13,TRBJ1-5
CASSIPGDEKLFF,TGTGCCAGTAGTATCCCAGGGGATGAAAAACTGTTTTTT,-,-,TRBV19,13,TRBJ1-4
CASSLGRETEAFF,TGTGCCAGCAGCTTAGGCAGGGAAACTGAAGCTTTCTTT,-,-,TRBV7-2,13,TRBJ1-1
CASSPLRRGGGRYEQYF,TGTGCCAGCTCACCACTAAGGAGGGGCGGCGGGCGCTACGAGCAGTACTTC,-,-,TRBV18,17,TRBJ2-7
CASSQDWSGVATQYF,TGTGCCAGCAGCCAAGATTGGTCGGGAGTGGCGACCCAGTACTTC,-,-,TRBV4-2,15,TRBJ2-5
CASSQRAGVETQYF,TGTGCCAGCAGCCAGAGGGCAGGGGTGGAGACCCAGTACTTC,-,-,TRBV5-4,14,TRBJ2-5
CASKSTTSGGYNEQFF,TGTGCCAGCAAAAGTACAACTAGCGGGGGGTACAATGAGCAGTTCTTC,few,TRBD2,TRBV6-6,16,TRBJ2-1
CASSPGNRGQPQHF,TGTGCCAGCAGTCCCGGAAATCGGGGGCAGCCCCAGCATTTT,-,-,TRBV6-2/TRBV6-3,14,TRBJ1-5
CSGEGDTQYF,TGCAGCGGGGAGGGAGATACGCAGTATTTT,once,TRBD2,TRBV29-1,10,TRBJ2-3
CASSPLQGAGANVLTF,TGTGCCAGCTCACCATTACAGGGTGCCGGGGCCAACGTCCTGACTTTC,-,-,TRBV18,16,TRBJ2-6
CASSSGQDIQYF,TGTGCCAGCAGCTCGGGACAGGACATTCAGTACTTC,few,TRBD1,TRBV13,12,TRBJ2-4
CASSVRGNTYNEQFF,TGTGCCAGCAGTGTACGCGGGAACACCTACAATGAGCAGTTCTTC,-,-,TRBV6-2/TRBV6-3,15,TRBJ2-1
CASRKWDSTYEQYF,TGTGCCAGCAGAAAGTGGGACAGTACCTACGAGCAGTACTTC,-,TRBD1,TRBV6-6,14,TRBJ2-7
CASSSGLAGDNEQFF,TGCGCCAGCAGCTCTGGACTAGCGGGTGACAATGAGCAGTTCTTC,few,TRBD2,TRBV5-1,15,TRBJ2-1
CSSGGSQETQYF,TGCAGCTCCGGTGGTTCCCAAGAGACCCAGTACTTC,-,-,TRBV29-1,12,TRBJ2-5
CASSLQTSGIYEQYF,TGTGCCAGCAGCTTACAAACTAGCGGGATTTACGAGCAGTACTTC,-,TRBD2,TRBV11-2,15,TRBJ2-7
CASSLVGAGEQFF,TGTGCCAGCAGCTTGGTAGGGGCCGGTGAGCAGTTCTTC,-,-,TRBV5-5,13,TRBJ2-1
CASSPLRTEGYGYTF,TGTGCCAGCTCACCACTAAGGACGGAGGGCTATGGCTACACCTTC,-,-,TRBV18,15,TRBJ1-2
CASGLAPPDEQYF,TGTGCCAGCGGTCTAGCTCCCCCGGACGAGCAGTACTTC,once,-,TRBV5-5,13,TRBJ2-7
CATSTPGERGETQYF,TGTGCCACCAGTACCCCCGGGGAAAGGGGGGAGACCCAGTACTTC,-,-,TRBV24-1,15,TRBJ2-5
CASSQRLAGAKNIQYF,TGCGCCAGCAGCCAAAGACTAGCGGGAGCCAAAAACATTCAGTACTTC,-,TRBD2,TRBV4-3,16,TRBJ2-4
CASSHGEEASGGYTF,TGTGCCAGCAGCCATGGTGAGGAAGCTTCGGGAGGCTACACCTTC,-,-,TRBV7-2,15,TRBJ1-2
CASRSLAGPVYNEQFF,TGTGCCAGCAGATCCCTAGCGGGACCAGTTTACAATGAGCAGTTCTTC,-,TRBD2,TRBV7-9,16,TRBJ2-1
CASRTLAGGNNEQFF,TGTGCCAGCAGAACACTAGCGGGAGGGAACAATGAGCAGTTCTTC,-,TRBD2,TRBV28,15,TRBJ2-1
CASSSPDTQYF,TGTGCCAGCAGCTCCCCGGATACGCAGTATTTT,once,-,TRBV7-2,11,TRBJ2-3
CASSPGQGVYYGYTF,TGTGCCAGCAGCCCGGGACAGGGGGTATACTATGGCTACACCTTC,-,TRBD1,TRBV3-1/TRBV3-2,15,TRBJ1-2
CASSLEGVNQPQHF,TGCGCCAGCAGCTTGGAAGGGGTCAATCAGCCCCAGCATTTT,-,-,TRBV5-1,14,TRBJ1-5
CASSPHHGTGGEQYF,TGCGCCAGCAGCCCCCATCATGGGACAGGGGGCGAGCAGTACTTC,-,TRBD1,TRBV4-3,15,TRBJ2-7
CSVVLAGGISYEQYF,TGCAGCGTTGTTCTAGCGGGAGGGATCTCCTACGAGCAGTACTTC,-,TRBD2,TRBV29-1,15,TRBJ2-7
CASSSGRTDTQYF,TGCGCCAGTTCCAGCGGGAGAACAGATACGCAGTATTTT,-,TRBD2,TRBV10-2,13,TRBJ2-3
CASSMSGQETQYF,TGTGCCAGTAGTATGTCCGGGCAAGAGACCCAGTACTTC,-,-,TRBV19,13,TRBJ2-5
CASSLIWQGAYEQYF,TGTGCCAGCAGCTTAATCTGGCAGGGGGCCTACGAGCAGTACTTC,few,TRBD1,TRBV11-2,15,TRBJ2-7
CASSRSGRANAYNEQFF,TGTGCCAGCAGCCGTAGCGGGAGGGCCAATGCCTACAATGAGCAGTTCTTC,-,TRBD2,TRBV7-6,17,TRBJ2-1
CASSLAGSTRGTEAFF,TGTGCCAGCAGCTTGGCGGGCAGCACCAGGGGCACTGAAGCTTTCTTT,-,-,TRBV5-4,16,TRBJ1-1
CASSLGVDRYTGELFF,TGCGCCAGCAGCTTGGGGGTGGACAGATACACCGGGGAGCTGTTTTTT,-,-,TRBV5-1,16,TRBJ2-2
CASRRVPYNSPLHF,TGTGCCAGCAGGAGGGTGCCCTATAATTCACCCCTCCACTTT,-,-,TRBV6-5,14,TRBJ1-6
CASSLVGSGGETQYF,TGTGCCAGCAGCTTAGTAGGATCGGGGGGTGAGACCCAGTACTTC,-,TRBD2,TRBV11-2,15,TRBJ2-5
CASSLVGQGLGETQYF,TGTGCCAGCAGCTTAGTGGGACAGGGGCTTGGAGAGACCCAGTACTTC,-,TRBD1,TRBV7-3,16,TRBJ2-5
CASSLGLGRPNQPQHF,TGTGCCAGCAGCTTGGGTCTTGGGCGACCCAATCAGCCCCAGCATTTT,-,-,TRBV5-8,16,TRBJ1-5
CASSFQGGNYGYTF,TGTGCCAGCAGTTTTCAGGGGGGAAACTATGGCTACACCTTC,-,TRBD1,TRBV2,14,TRBJ1-2
CAWGRTSGGDTQYF,TGTGCCTGGGGACGGACTAGCGGGGGAGATACGCAGTATTTT,-,TRBD2,TRBV30,14,TRBJ2-3
CASSGSGGDEQFF,TGTGCCAGCAGTGGCTCGGGAGGGGATGAGCAGTTCTTC,-,TRBD2,TRBV2,13,TRBJ2-1
CASSLDSSSGNTIYF,TGTGCCAGCAGCCTGGACAGTAGCTCTGGAAACACCATATATTTT,-,-,TRBV3-1/TRBV3-2,15,TRBJ1-3
CASSKDDGRRHGSNQPQHF,TGTGCCAGCAGCAAAGATGACGGCCGTCGACACGGATCCAATCAGCCCCAGCATTTT,few,-,TRBV21-1,19,TRBJ1-5
CASSIAPWTGGTDTQYF,TGTGCCAGTAGTATAGCCCCCTGGACAGGGGGCACAGATACGCAGTATTTT,once,TRBD1,TRBV19,17,TRBJ2-3